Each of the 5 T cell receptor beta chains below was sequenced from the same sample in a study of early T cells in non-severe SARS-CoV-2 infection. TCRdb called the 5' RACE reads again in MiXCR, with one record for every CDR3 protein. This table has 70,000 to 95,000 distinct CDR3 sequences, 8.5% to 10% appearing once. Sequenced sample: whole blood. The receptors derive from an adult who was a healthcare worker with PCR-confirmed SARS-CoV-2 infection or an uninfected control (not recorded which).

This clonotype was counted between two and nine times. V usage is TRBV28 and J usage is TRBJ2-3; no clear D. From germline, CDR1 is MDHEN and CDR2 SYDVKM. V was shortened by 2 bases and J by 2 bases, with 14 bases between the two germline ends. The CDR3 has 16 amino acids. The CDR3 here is CASSLTPGSTTDTQYF. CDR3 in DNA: TGTGCCAGCAGTTTAACGCCCGGATCGACCACAGATACGCAGTATTTT.

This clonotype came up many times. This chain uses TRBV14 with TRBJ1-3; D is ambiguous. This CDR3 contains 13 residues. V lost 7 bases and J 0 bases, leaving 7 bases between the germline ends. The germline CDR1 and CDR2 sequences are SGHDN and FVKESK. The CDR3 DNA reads TGTGCCAGCACCGGGAACTCTGGAAACACCATATATTTT. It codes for CASTGNSGNTIYF. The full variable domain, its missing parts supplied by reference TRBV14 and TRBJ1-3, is EAGVTQFPSHSVIEKGQTVTLRCDPISGHDNLYWYRRVMGKEIKFLLHFVKESKQDESGMPNNRFLAERTGGTYSTLKVQPAELEDSGVYFCASTGNSGNTIYFGEGSWLTVV.

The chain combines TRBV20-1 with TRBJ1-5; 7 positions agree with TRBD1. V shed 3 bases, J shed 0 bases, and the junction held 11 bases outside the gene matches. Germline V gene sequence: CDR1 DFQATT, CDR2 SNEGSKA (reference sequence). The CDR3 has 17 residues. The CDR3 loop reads CSARPYRGQHSNQPQHF. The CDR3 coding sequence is TGCAGTGCTAGGCCCTACAGGGGTCAACATAGCAATCAGCCCCAGCATTTT.

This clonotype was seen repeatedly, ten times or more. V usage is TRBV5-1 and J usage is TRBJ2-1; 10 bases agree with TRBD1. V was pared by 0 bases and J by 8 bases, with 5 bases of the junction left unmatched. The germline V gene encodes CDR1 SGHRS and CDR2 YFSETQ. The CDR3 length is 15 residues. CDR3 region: CASSLAGTGVDEQFF. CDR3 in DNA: TGCGCCAGCAGCTTGGCCGGGACAGGGGTCGATGAGCAGTTCTTC. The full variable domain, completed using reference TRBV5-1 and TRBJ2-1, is KAGVTQTPRYLIKTRGQQVTLSCSPISGHRSVSWYQQTPGQGLQFLFEYFSETQRNKGNFPGRFSGRQFSNSRSEMNVSTLELGDSALYLCASSLAGTGVDEQFFGPGTRLTVL.

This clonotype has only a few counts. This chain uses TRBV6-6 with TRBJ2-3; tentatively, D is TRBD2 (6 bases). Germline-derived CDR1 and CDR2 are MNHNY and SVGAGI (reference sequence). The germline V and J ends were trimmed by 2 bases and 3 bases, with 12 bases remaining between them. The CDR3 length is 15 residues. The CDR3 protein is CASSYASRGTDTQYF. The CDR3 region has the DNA TGTGCCAGCAGTTACGCCAGCCGGGGGACAGATACGCAGTATTTT.